This T cell receptor beta chain was recorded in a study of cytomegalovirus exposure and HLA in healthy donors. Broader study findings: With later analysis, a missense DCLRE1C variant became linked to TCR beta V- and J-gene trimming. When the data were analyzed later, several of the most significant clusters appeared to be linked to common viral pathogens.

The PCR was carried out with 60 Vbeta primers and 13 Jbeta primers. Measured with immunoSEQ multiplex PCR; TCRdb has only the in-frame clones, and not every one. The specimen's table records roughly 120,000 clones. A note on this clone: The target antigen is unknown.

This CDR3 comprises 13 residues. Germline V gives CDR1 SGHRS, CDR2 YFSETQ. V was pared by 5 bases and J by 4 bases, with 12 bases between. The sample was PBMCs. The V call is TRBV5-1, the J call TRBJ1-2, with TRBD1 as a possible D gene (5 bases). This clonotype was sampled from a man aged 18-30 years in good health and CMV-seronegative. CDR3: CASRAGTAYGYTF. The CDR3 region has the DNA TGCGCCAGCAGGGCGGGGACGGCCTATGGCTACACCTTC.